This T cell receptor beta chain was recovered during a study of T cell responses to AZD1222 COVID-19 vaccine. Study-wide points: Baseline seropositivity occurred in only six AZD1222 recipients.

To note about this clone: Its matching antigen is unknown.

Germline CDR1 is LGHDT and CDR2 is YNNKEL (reference sequence). V was shortened by 4 bases and J by 1 base, with 16 bases between the two germline ends. This CDR3 has 16 residues. The data were produced by immunoSEQ multiplex PCR, yet TCRdb's version contains in-frame clones alone and is incomplete. The sample lists over 90,000 clones, roughly 91% occurring once. The chain links TRBV3-1 (or the pseudogene TRBV3-2) to TRBJ2-5; no firm D call. The source was peripheral blood, collected on day 0 of AZD1222 vaccination. The clonotype was recovered from an adult in good health. The CDR3, as DNA: TGTGCCAGCAGCCTCCCCCTGGGCAGTCTCCAAGAGACCCAGTACTTC. Translation gives CASSLPLGSLQETQYF.